This TCR beta chain was sequenced during a study of graft-versus-host responses after intestinal transplantation. The CDR3 consists of 15 residues. The germline gives CDR1 MNHNS, CDR2 SASEGT. After removal of 7 bases from V and 5 bases from J, the junction contained 10 bases not matched to a gene. Produced via immunoSEQ multiplex PCR; TCRdb's table is partial and in-frame only. The sample records about 20,000 clones, approximately 46% being singletons. This clone was picked up a small number of times. This TCR was recovered from a human patient who received an intestinal transplant. Sample: alloreactive CD4+ T cells from a mixed lymphocyte reaction culture, taken before intestinal transplant. Documented subset: CFSE-low proliferating T cells sorted from roughly six-day pre-transplant mixed lymphocyte reaction (GvH or HvG direction). The rearrangement joins TRBV6-1 to TRBJ2-7; the match to TRBD2 covers 11 bases. DNA for the CDR3: TGTGCCAGCAACCAAAGACTAGCGGGGTTGAACGAGCAGTACTTC. Translating gives CASNQRLAGLNEQYF.